What follows are 26 T cell receptor beta chains derived from one specimen sequenced in a study of CD8 T cells in Susac syndrome. RNA amounts of roughly 0.5 to 1 ug underwent reverse transcription with random hexamers. One entry per CDR3 protein, called by TCRdb with MiXCR from the immunoSEQ multiplex PCR reads. The repertoire holds a few hundred thousand distinct CDR3 sequences, with 75% to 90% as singletons. Sequences were obtained from CD8+ T cells from PBMCs. The receptors were sampled from a human donor with multiple sclerosis.

The chain couples TRBV6-5 to TRBJ2-7; D might be TRBD1 (5 bases). The V gene lost 0 bases and the J gene lost 4 bases, with 16 bases spanning the gap. In germline, CDR1 is MNHEY, CDR2 SVGAGI. The CDR3 consists of 16 residues. CDR3 DNA: TGTGCCAGCAGTTACTCGATTCAGACAGCCTCGTACGAGCAGTACTTC. This gives the protein CASSYSIQTASYEQYF.

The CDR3 bases are TGTGCCAGCAGGAAAGGGGGGAAAGGAAACACCATATATTTT. It translates to CASRKGGKGNTIYF. The V and J genes are TRBV7-9 and TRBJ1-3; the D gene is possibly TRBD1 (6 bases). Looked up from germline, CDR1 is SEHNR and CDR2 is FQNEAQ (reference sequence). V was clipped by 6 bases and J by 4 bases, with 13 bases between them. The CDR3 covers 14 residues.

The rearrangement uses TRBV4-1 and TRBJ1-5; 8 positions agree with TRBD1. Germline-derived CDR1 and CDR2 are MGHRA and YSYEKL. The CDR3 is 19 residues long. V dropped 0 bases and J dropped 1; count of bases not matched to a gene: 11. CDR3 in amino acids: CASSQDRDRGLKSNQPQHF. CDR3 in DNA: TGCGCCAGCAGCCAAGATCGAGACAGGGGATTGAAGAGCAATCAGCCCCAGCATTTT.

The rearrangement uses TRBV6-5 and TRBJ2-4, with 7 bases matching TRBD1. This CDR3 has 12 residues. The trim removed 7 bases at V and 9 bases at J, leaving 6 bases unmatched. CDR1 MNHEY and CDR2 SVGAGI come from the germline V gene. CDR3 region: CASKRQGGIQYF. CDR3 coding DNA: TGTGCCAGCAAAAGACAGGGTGGCATTCAGTACTTC.

The genes are TRBV12-3 or TRBV12-4 and TRBJ2-7, with 8 bases fitting TRBD2. V gave up 6 bases and J gave up 4 bases; unmatched junction bases: 11. CDR3 length equals 15 residues. CDR3 DNA: TGTGCCAGCAGGTTGCAACCGGGGGGGCGGTACGAGCAGTACTTC. Amino acid sequence: CASRLQPGGRYEQYF.

CDR3 nucleotides: TGTGCCAGCAGCCAACTCGGGACAGCCCAAGAGACCCAGTACTTC. It codes for CASSQLGTAQETQYF. V and J are TRBV4-2 and TRBJ2-5; 7 nucleotides match TRBD1. The CDR3 is 15 residues long. The V gene's germline CDR1 is LGHNA and CDR2 YNFKEQ. The trim removed 2 bases at V and 1 base at J, leaving 4 bases unmatched.

The chain is built from TRBV28 and TRBJ1-5; a weak D match, TRBD1 (5 bases). Germline V CDR1 and CDR2: MDHEN, SYDVKM. V lost 7 bases to trimming and J lost 4 bases, with 14 bases between them. CDR3 length equals 14 residues. The CDR3 DNA sequence: TGTGCCAGCATGGGTAGGGGAATTAATCAGCCCCAGCATTTT. Translation: CASMGRGINQPQHF.

The V call is TRBV27, the J call TRBJ2-7; D might be TRBD1 or TRBD2, each matching 7 bases. From germline, CDR1 is MNHEY and CDR2 SMNVEV (reference sequence). V was pared by 5 bases and J by 2 bases, with 22 bases between. The CDR3 runs to 17 residues. CDR3 amino acids: CASSLQGGRYYPYEQYF. The CDR3 DNA reads TGTGCCAGCAGTCTTCAGGGGGGGCGATACTACCCCTACGAGCAGTACTTC.

The CDR3 DNA sequence: TGTGCCAGCAGCTTGGACAGTTCCAAAGAGACCCAGTACTTC. This encodes CASSLDSSKETQYF. The chain combines TRBV5-4 with TRBJ2-5; D gene ambiguous. The CDR3 has 14 amino acids. Per the germline V gene, CDR1 is SGHNT and CDR2 is YYREEE (reference sequence). Trimming pared 0 bases from V and 3 bases from J, leaving 9 bases between. Based on the CDR3 plus reference TRBV5-4 and TRBJ2-5, the full variable domain is ETGVTQSPTHLIKTRGQQVTLRCSSQSGHNTVSWYQQALGQGPQFIFQYYREEENGRGNFPPRFSGLQFPNYSSELNVNALELDDSALYLCASSLDSSKETQYFGPGTRLLVL.

The genes are TRBV19 and TRBJ1-3; D ambiguous. The CDR3 covers 12 residues. The V end lost 5 bases, the J end lost 3 bases, and 5 bases lay between the germline ends. The germline V gene encodes CDR1 LNHDA and CDR2 SQIVND (reference sequence). This CDR3 reads CASSVVGNTIYF. The CDR3, as DNA: TGTGCCAGTAGTGTCGTTGGAAACACCATATATTTT.

The CDR3 DNA sequence: TGCGCCAGCAGCCATCGGGAGGTGGGAGACTACGAGCAGTACTTC. Residues: CASSHREVGDYEQYF. This chain uses TRBV4-1 with TRBJ2-7; 7 nucleotides line up with TRBD2. Germline CDR1 reads MGHRA; CDR2 reads YSYEKL. J lost 3 bases, V lost 3 bases, and 8 bases had no gene match. The CDR3 spans 15 residues.

This clonotype was detected only once. The chain links TRBV20-1 to TRBJ2-7; D is undetermined. This CDR3 has 13 amino acids. From germline, CDR1 is DFQATT and CDR2 SNEGSKA (reference sequence). V was trimmed by 6 bases and J by 2 bases, leaving 14 bases between them. CDR3 coding DNA: TGCAGTGCGCCGGAGTATGGAGCCTACGAGCAGTACTTC. It yields the protein CSAPEYGAYEQYF.

This clonotype has a single count. V is TRBV7-8 and J is TRBJ2-3, with 7 bases identical to TRBD2. The CDR3 totals 18 residues. V shed 5 bases, J shed 2 bases, and the junction held 16 bases outside the gene matches. Germline V gene data show CDR1 as SGHVS and CDR2 as FQNEAQ. The chain's CDR3 is CASSPLRAGDRFTDTQYF. The CDR3 DNA reads TGTGCCAGCAGCCCTCTGCGGGCGGGGGACCGCTTCACAGATACGCAGTATTTT.

CDR3 sequence (DNA): TGTGCCAGCAGCTTAGACGGACTAGCCAAAAACATTCAGTACTTC. Its translation: CASSLDGLAKNIQYF. The J gene is TRBJ2-4, the V gene TRBV7-9; perhaps TRBD2 as D (5 bases). Germline V gene sequence: CDR1 SEHNR, CDR2 FQNEAQ (reference sequence). CDR3 length: 15 residues. Trimming pared 1 base from V and 0 bases from J, leaving 7 bases between.

The genes are TRBV6-2 or TRBV6-3 and TRBJ1-2; D is unclear. The CDR3 extends over 16 amino acids. CDR1 is MNHEY and CDR2 is SVGEGT in the germline V gene. Trimming removed 0 bases from V and 3 bases from J, with 14 bases in between. The CDR3, as DNA: TGTGCCAGCAGTTACTCGCGTCGCGAGGGCCACTATGGCTACACCTTC. Translation: CASSYSRREGHYGYTF.

V is TRBV20-1 and J is TRBJ2-1; TRBD2 matches at 15 bases. Germline V gene sequence: CDR1 DFQATT, CDR2 SNEGSKA (reference sequence). The CDR3 extends over 21 amino acids. After removal of 3 bases from V and 7 bases from J, the junction contained 22 bases not matched to a gene. The CDR3 DNA reads TGCAGTGCTAGGAGGGGACTAGCGGGAGGTCTGGAGGTCCCTCGGCGGAATGAGCAGTTCTTC. The encoded protein is CSARRGLAGGLEVPRRNEQFF.

The chain joins TRBV30 to TRBJ1-2, with D hard to call. Trimming stripped 2 bases from V and 8 bases from J, with 9 bases between. This CDR3 has 11 amino acids. Germline V lookup: CDR1 GTSNPN, CDR2 SVGIG (reference sequence). The CDR3 spells CAWSSSGGYTF. DNA for the CDR3: TGTGCCTGGAGTAGCTCGGGGGGCTACACCTTC. Full variable domain (missing parts from reference TRBV30 and TRBJ1-2): SQTIHQWPATLVQPVGSPLSLECTVEGTSNPNLYWYRQAAGRGLQLLFYSVGIGQISSEVPQNLSASRPQDRQFILSSKKLLLSDSGFYLCAWSSSGGYTFGSGTRLTVV.

This chain joins TRBV4-1 and TRBJ2-7, with a possible D match to TRBD1 (5 bases). The V and J ends lost 4 bases and 4 bases respectively, with 17 bases between them. Germline V gene sequence: CDR1 MGHRA, CDR2 YSYEKL. The CDR3 is 15 residues long. As DNA, the CDR3 is TGCGCCAGCAGCCTCCAAGATGGGAAGGGGTACGAGCAGTACTTC. This translates into CASSLQDGKGYEQYF.

The rearrangement links TRBV28 to TRBJ1-1; D ambiguous. Germline CDR1 MDHEN, CDR2 SYDVKM. This CDR3 has 14 residues. The V end was cut by 6 bases, the J end by 3 bases, with 14 bases between. This CDR3 is CASSPPSWDTEAFF. For the CDR3, the DNA is TGTGCCAGCAGCCCACCTTCGTGGGACACTGAAGCTTTCTTT.

The chain is built from TRBV7-2 and TRBJ1-3; the D gene is possibly TRBD1 (5 bases). Trimming removed 8 bases at V and 4 bases at J, with 24 bases between. The CDR3 length is 17 residues. The germline V gene encodes CDR1 SGHTA and CDR2 FQGNSA. In DNA, the CDR3 is TGTGCCAGCGACCAAGGGCTCGGGGCCGCAAGCGGAAACACCATATATTTT. Its protein is CASDQGLGAASGNTIYF.

This clonotype occurred once. The gene calls are TRBV6-5 and TRBJ1-2, with D hard to call. Germline CDR1 reads MNHEY; CDR2 reads SVGAGI. The CDR3 runs to 14 residues. The V end lost 5 bases, the J end lost 6 bases, and 16 bases lay between the germline ends. Here the CDR3 reads CASSPPSKGHGYTF. The CDR3 DNA reads TGTGCCAGCAGTCCCCCCTCGAAGGGTCATGGCTACACCTTC.

This chain uses TRBV7-6 with TRBJ2-3, with unresolved D. The germline V and J ends were trimmed by 2 bases and 1 base, with 4 bases remaining between them. The CDR3 sequence is 13 residues long. CDR1 is SGHVS, CDR2 FNYEAQ, per germline. CDR3 nucleotides: TGTGCCAGCAGCTTATTAGGCACAGATACGCAGTATTTT. Protein product: CASSLLGTDTQYF.

This clonotype was observed a handful of times. The V and J genes are TRBV7-2 and TRBJ2-7, with 12 bases that match TRBD1. The ends lost 8 bases at V and 4 bases at J; junction bases unmatched: 6. The length of the CDR3 is 14 residues. Germline V gene lookup returns CDR1 SGHTA and CDR2 FQGNSA. The CDR3 protein is CASLPGQGAYEQYF. As DNA, the CDR3 is TGTGCCAGCCTCCCGGGACAGGGGGCGTACGAGCAGTACTTC.

This sequence joins TRBV11-1 and TRBJ2-7; TRBD1 might be the D (6 bases). Germline loops: CDR1 SGHAT, CDR2 FQDESV (reference sequence). V dropped 7 bases and J dropped 3 bases, with 13 bases sitting between them. The CDR3 runs 13 residues. The CDR3 region is CASTRTESYEQYF. The CDR3 DNA reads as TGTGCCAGCACCAGGACAGAGAGCTACGAGCAGTACTTC.

The chain uses TRBV20-1 and TRBJ2-4; TRBD2 agrees at 11 bases. J gave up 8 bases and V 1 base, and 7 bases lay outside the gene matches. The germline CDR1 and CDR2 sequences are DFQATT and SNEGSKA (reference sequence). The length of the CDR3 is 15 residues. Here the CDR3 DNA reads TGCAGTGCTAGAGTTACTAGCGGGAGTCGGGACATTCAGTACTTC. Translating it yields CSARVTSGSRDIQYF.

The chain joins TRBV3-1 to TRBJ2-1, with 12 bases matching TRBD2. V was pared by 6 bases and J by 8 bases, with 5 bases of the junction left unmatched. The CDR3 totals 14 residues. Per germline, CDR1 LGHDT and CDR2 YNNKEL (reference sequence). This CDR3 reads CASSGLAGYDEQFF. CDR3 DNA sequence: TGTGCCAGCAGTGGACTAGCGGGGTACGATGAGCAGTTCTTC.